This TCR beta chain was identified during a study of blood T cell repertoires in COVID-19. The CDR3 runs 14 residues. J lost 3 bases, V lost 4 bases, and 5 bases had no gene match. Per germline, CDR1 SGHRS and CDR2 YFSETQ. Profiled with immunoSEQ multiplex PCR; TCRdb holds only in-frame clones, not every one. The top ten hold roughly 3.7% of the sample, which has 200,000 to 250,000 clones, more than 80% seen once. Sequenced material: PBMCs or T cells enriched from blood (not recorded which). The clonotype comes from a woman aged 18-29 years in a cohort exposed to, infected with or recovered from COVID-19 (not recorded which). The chain uses TRBV5-1 and TRBJ1-1; 8 bases line up with TRBD1. The CDR3 nucleotides read TGCGCCAGCAGCAGGACAGGGAAGGACACTGAAGCTTTCTTT. Translating gives CASSRTGKDTEAFF.